Sequencing of this T cell receptor (beta chain) was carried out in a study of blood T cell repertoires in COVID-19. About the study: Italy, Spain and the United States were the sources of the convalescent and acute COVID-19 samples. The cDNA or gDNA used as material had been derived from T cells, B-cell-depleted T cells, or PBMCs.

How the authors handled the data: Nucleated cell counts were estimated from reference gene primer amplification. TCRdb keeps only in-frame clones here, not all; method: immunoSEQ multiplex PCR. V, J and clone size reflect that table, while D and trimming were determined from the DNA. The sample carries 290,000 or so clones, about nine tenths recorded once. Germline trimming cut 5 bases from V and 7 bases from J; bases unmatched to any gene: 10. This CDR3 spans 14 amino acids. Germline V CDR1 and CDR2: SGHAT, FQNNGV. This clone showed up just a few times. Sequenced: peripheral blood. The TCR comes from a young man with active or convalescent COVID-19. The gene calls are TRBV11-2 and TRBJ2-7; 8 nucleotides match TRBD1. CDR3 protein: CASSPDRGSGEQYF. CDR3 coding DNA: TGTGCCAGCAGCCCAGACAGGGGCTCGGGAGAGCAGTACTTC. Together with reference TRBV11-2 and TRBJ2-7, the CDR3 gives the full variable domain: EAGVAQSPRYKIIEKRQSVAFWCNPISGHATLYWYQQILGQGPKLLIQFQNNGVVDDSQLPKDRFSAERLKGVDSTLKIQPAKLEDSAVYLCASSPDRGSGEQYFGPGTRLTVT.